Listed below are T cell receptor beta chains from one sample, sequenced in a study of radiation and T cells in renal cell carcinoma. The table came from immunoSEQ multiplex PCR; TCRdb's copy has only in-frame clones and leaves some out. Of roughly 49,000 clones listed, more than 80% are singletons. Sequenced material: blood, taken from a patient whose treatment included radiotherapy and nephrectomy. Receptor source: a woman in her seventies with renal cell carcinoma. Each CDR3 is given with its conserved first and last residue. D genes are given only for firm matches. Clone size is given for some rows only: seen once, a few or many times, or a class if the clone is expanded.

cdr3_nt	cdr3_aa	clone_size	v_call	j_call	d_call
TGTGCCAGCAGCGGTGGGTTTATGTCGGAGGATCAGCCCCAGCATTTT	CASSGGFMSEDQPQHF	-	TRBV21-1	TRBJ1-5	-
TGTGCCAGTATCCCACGGGGACAGGGGAGAGGCTACACCTTC	CASIPRGQGRGYTF	-	TRBV19	TRBJ1-2	TRBD1
TGCGCCAGCACGGGGGGAGCAGGGAGCTCCTACGAGCAGTACTTC	CASTGGAGSSYEQYF	-	TRBV5-1	TRBJ2-7	TRBD2
TGTGCCTGGAGGGCGACAGGGTTTCGGGAGACCCAGTACTTC	CAWRATGFRETQYF	-	TRBV30	TRBJ2-5	TRBD1
TGTGCCAGCACTAGCGGGGTGGCAGATACGCAGTATTTT	CASTSGVADTQYF	-	TRBV6-5	TRBJ2-3	TRBD2
TGTGCCAGTAGTATAGTGGCAGGAACCATAGGGAACACCATATATTTT	CASSIVAGTIGNTIYF	-	TRBV19	TRBJ1-3	-
TGTGCCAGCAGCCTGGACTCTTTCTCCTACGAGCAGTACTTC	CASSLDSFSYEQYF	-	TRBV9	TRBJ2-7	-
TGCGCCAGCAGCCAAGATCTTCCAGGGGCGGGTGGTGGCTACACCTTC	CASSQDLPGAGGGYTF	-	TRBV4-3	TRBJ1-2	-
TGTGCCAGCAGCCACGGGACAGGGGAGGGCAATGAGCAGTTCTTC	CASSHGTGEGNEQFF	-	TRBV7-7	TRBJ2-1	TRBD1
TGCGCCAGCAGCCAAGAAGGGTCGGGGGAGCAGTACTTC	CASSQEGSGEQYF	-	TRBV4-1	TRBJ2-7	-
TGTGCCAGCAGTTTATTGGCAAACGAGCAGTACTTC	CASSLLANEQYF	once	TRBV28	TRBJ2-7	-
TGCGCCAGCAGCCAATTGTTGAGGGGGCACTATGGCTACACCTTC	CASSQLLRGHYGYTF	-	TRBV4-1	TRBJ1-2	TRBD1
TGTGCCAGCAGCCGGGGACTAGGGCCTGTCTTCGACAATGAGCAGTTCTTC	CASSRGLGPVFDNEQFF	-	TRBV9	TRBJ2-1	TRBD2
TGTGCCAGCAATCCGCAGGACCTTACCTACGAGCAGTACTTC	CASNPQDLTYEQYF	few	TRBV2	TRBJ2-7	-
TGTGCCAGCAGCTGGGGACTAGGTGGAAGGGGCGAGCAGTACTTC	CASSWGLGGRGEQYF	-	TRBV5-5	TRBJ2-7	TRBD2
TGTGCCAGCAGTACTGGGCTTGATAACACTGAAGCTTTCTTT	CASSTGLDNTEAFF	few	TRBV6-6	TRBJ1-1	-
TGCGCCAGCAGCTCGGCGCACGGAGATACGCAGTATTTT	CASSSAHGDTQYF	-	TRBV5-1	TRBJ2-3	-
TGTGCCAGTAGTATGGCCAGGAGGAACACTGAAGCTTTCTTT	CASSMARRNTEAFF	-	TRBV19	TRBJ1-1	-
TGTGCCAGCACCTTAGTTTCTGACACTGAAGCTTTCTTT	CASTLVSDTEAFF	-	TRBV7-9	TRBJ1-1	-
TGTGCCAGCAGCCTAGCCGGACTAGCGGGGCCCTTAGCCAAAAACATTCAGTACTTC	CASSLAGLAGPLAKNIQYF	-	TRBV7-2	TRBJ2-4	TRBD2
TGTGCCAGTAGTACCCCAGTTGCGGGGGGAGGTCAGACCCAGTACTTC	CASSTPVAGGGQTQYF	-	TRBV19	TRBJ2-5	TRBD2
TGTGCCAGCAGCTTGGCCGGGACAGGGACCGAGCAGTACTTC	CASSLAGTGTEQYF	-	TRBV5-6	TRBJ2-7	TRBD1
TGTGCCTCTGCGGGGGCCGCTTACAATGAGCAGTTCTTC	CASAGAAYNEQFF	few	TRBV9	TRBJ2-1	-
TGTGCCAGTAGTATGGAAAGCACTAGCGGAGTCAGAGATACGCAGTATTTT	CASSMESTSGVRDTQYF	-	TRBV19	TRBJ2-3	TRBD2
TGTGCCAGCAGCGTAGGAGGGGGGGCGAACACTGAAGCTTTCTTT	CASSVGGGANTEAFF	-	TRBV9	TRBJ1-1	-
TGTGCCAGCTCACCCGACAGGGGGCGTATTAATGGCTACACCTTC	CASSPDRGRINGYTF	once	TRBV18	TRBJ1-2	TRBD1
TGTGCCAGCAGCAGCCAGGGGGCGCCCACTGAAGCTTTCTTT	CASSSQGAPTEAFF	few	TRBV2	TRBJ1-1	TRBD1
TGTGCCAGCAGCCTCGGCGGGGACTCATATGGCTACACCTTC	CASSLGGDSYGYTF	-	TRBV5-4	TRBJ1-2	-
TGTGCCAGCAGCTTAGGCGTGGGGAGCTCCTACGAGCAGTACTTC	CASSLGVGSSYEQYF	once	TRBV13	TRBJ2-7	-
TGTGCCAGCAGCGTAGGAATAGCGGGCAACTTCGGGGAGCTGTTTTTT	CASSVGIAGNFGELFF	-	TRBV9	TRBJ2-2	TRBD2
TGCGCCAGCAGCTTAACCCGGGACAACTATAATTCACCCCTCCACTTT	CASSLTRDNYNSPLHF	-	TRBV5-1	TRBJ1-6	-
TGTGCCACCAGCAGAGTGGCCAGGGCGAACACTGAAGCTTTCTTT	CATSRVARANTEAFF	many	TRBV15	TRBJ1-1	-
TGTGCCAGCTCACCCTCGGAGGTCAGGGACTATGGCTACACCTTC	CASSPSEVRDYGYTF	once	TRBV18	TRBJ1-2	-
TGCGCCAGCAGCTTACAGTACAATGAGCAGTTCTTC	CASSLQYNEQFF	-	TRBV5-1	TRBJ2-1	-
TGTGCCAGCAGCTTTGGACAGGGGCTCTACGAGCAGTACTTC	CASSFGQGLYEQYF	once	TRBV11-2	TRBJ2-7	TRBD1
TGTGCCAGCAGTGACGAAGGCGGGGAGCTGTTTTTT	CASSDEGGELFF	-	TRBV2	TRBJ2-2	-
TGTGCCAGCTCACCACCCACTAGCGGAGTACAGTTCTTC	CASSPPTSGVQFF	-	TRBV18	TRBJ2-1	TRBD2